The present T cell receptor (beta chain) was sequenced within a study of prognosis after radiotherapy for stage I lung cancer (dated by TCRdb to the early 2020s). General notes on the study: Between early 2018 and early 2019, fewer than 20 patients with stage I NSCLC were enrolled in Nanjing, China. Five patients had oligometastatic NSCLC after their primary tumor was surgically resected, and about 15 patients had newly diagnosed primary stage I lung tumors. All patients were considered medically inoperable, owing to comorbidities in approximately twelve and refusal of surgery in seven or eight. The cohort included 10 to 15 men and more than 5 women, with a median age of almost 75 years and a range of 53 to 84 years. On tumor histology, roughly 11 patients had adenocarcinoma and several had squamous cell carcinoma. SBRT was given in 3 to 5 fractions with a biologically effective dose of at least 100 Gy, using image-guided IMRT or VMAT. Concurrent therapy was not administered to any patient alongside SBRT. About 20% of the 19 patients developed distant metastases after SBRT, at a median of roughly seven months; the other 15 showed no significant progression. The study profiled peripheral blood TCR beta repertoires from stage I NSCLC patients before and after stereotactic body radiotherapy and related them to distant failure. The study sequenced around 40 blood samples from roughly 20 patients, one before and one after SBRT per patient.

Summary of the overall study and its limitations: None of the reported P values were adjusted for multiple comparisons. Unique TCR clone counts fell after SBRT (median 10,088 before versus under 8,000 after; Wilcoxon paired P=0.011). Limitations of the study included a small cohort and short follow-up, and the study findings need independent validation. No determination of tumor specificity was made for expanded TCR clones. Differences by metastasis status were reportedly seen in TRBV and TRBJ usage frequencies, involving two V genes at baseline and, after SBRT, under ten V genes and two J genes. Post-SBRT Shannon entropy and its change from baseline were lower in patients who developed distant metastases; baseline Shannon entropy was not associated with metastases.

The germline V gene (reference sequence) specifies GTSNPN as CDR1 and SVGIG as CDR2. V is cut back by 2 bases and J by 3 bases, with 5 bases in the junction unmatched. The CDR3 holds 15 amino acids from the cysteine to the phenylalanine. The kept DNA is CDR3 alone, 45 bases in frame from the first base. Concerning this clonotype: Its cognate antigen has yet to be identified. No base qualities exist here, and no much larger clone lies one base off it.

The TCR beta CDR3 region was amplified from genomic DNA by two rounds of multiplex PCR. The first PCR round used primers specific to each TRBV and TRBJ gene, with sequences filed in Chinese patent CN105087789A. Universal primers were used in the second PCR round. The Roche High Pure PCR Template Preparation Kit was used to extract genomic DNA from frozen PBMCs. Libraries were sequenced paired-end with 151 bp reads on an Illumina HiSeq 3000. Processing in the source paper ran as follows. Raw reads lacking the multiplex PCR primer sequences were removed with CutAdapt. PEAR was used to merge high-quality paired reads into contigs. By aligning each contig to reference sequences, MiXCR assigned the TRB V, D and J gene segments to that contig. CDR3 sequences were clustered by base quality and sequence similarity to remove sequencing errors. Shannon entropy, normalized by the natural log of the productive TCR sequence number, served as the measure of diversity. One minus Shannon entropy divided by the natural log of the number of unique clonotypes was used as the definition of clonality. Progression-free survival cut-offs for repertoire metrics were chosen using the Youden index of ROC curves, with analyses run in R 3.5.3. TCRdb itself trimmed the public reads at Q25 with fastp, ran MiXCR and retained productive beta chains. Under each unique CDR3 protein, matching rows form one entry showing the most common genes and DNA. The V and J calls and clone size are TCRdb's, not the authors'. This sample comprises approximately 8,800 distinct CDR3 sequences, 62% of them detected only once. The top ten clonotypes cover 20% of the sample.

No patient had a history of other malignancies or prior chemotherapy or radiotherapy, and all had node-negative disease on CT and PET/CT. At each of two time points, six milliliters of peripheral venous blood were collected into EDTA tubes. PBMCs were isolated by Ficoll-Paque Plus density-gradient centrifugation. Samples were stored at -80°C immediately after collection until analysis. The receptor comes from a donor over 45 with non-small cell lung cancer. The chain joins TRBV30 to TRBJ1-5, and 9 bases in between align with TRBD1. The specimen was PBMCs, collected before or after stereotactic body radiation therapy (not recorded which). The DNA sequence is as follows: TGTGCCTGGAGTACCGGGACAGGGTACAATCAGCCCCAGCATTTT. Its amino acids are CAWSTGTGYNQPQHF.